The clone carrying this T cell receptor (beta chain) was observed a handful of times. Antigen specificity is unknown. The Oncomine TCR Beta short-read assay was what sequenced the DNA obtained from cultured CD4+ T cells. TCRdb analysed the PCR reads with MiXCR anew, one entry per CDR3 protein. The sample contains roughly 3,800 distinct CDR3 sequences, roughly 23% of which appear only once. In germline, CDR1 is MGHRA, CDR2 YSYEKL. J was trimmed by 5 bases and V by 6 bases; bases with no gene match: 6. CDR3 length: 13 residues. The data were obtained in a study of vaccination and CD4 T cells after COVID-19. Overall study context: The BNT162b2 or mRNA-1273 vaccine was given to participants in two doses.

Treatment specified: 10-day PBMC culture with coronavirus spike peptide pools or control peptides (ViraFEST assay). Gathering of the CD4+ T cells, from the unexposed donor, took place before the COVID-19 pandemic (2011-2018). The TCR sequence derives from a human donor in good health. The specimen sequenced was CD4+ T cells from blood, cultured in vitro. The rearrangement links TRBV4-1 to TRBJ2-7; TRBD1 matches at 8 bases. Written as DNA, the CDR3 is TGCGCCAGCAGATCCCCGGACAGGGACGAGCAGTACTTC. Protein: CASRSPDRDEQYF.